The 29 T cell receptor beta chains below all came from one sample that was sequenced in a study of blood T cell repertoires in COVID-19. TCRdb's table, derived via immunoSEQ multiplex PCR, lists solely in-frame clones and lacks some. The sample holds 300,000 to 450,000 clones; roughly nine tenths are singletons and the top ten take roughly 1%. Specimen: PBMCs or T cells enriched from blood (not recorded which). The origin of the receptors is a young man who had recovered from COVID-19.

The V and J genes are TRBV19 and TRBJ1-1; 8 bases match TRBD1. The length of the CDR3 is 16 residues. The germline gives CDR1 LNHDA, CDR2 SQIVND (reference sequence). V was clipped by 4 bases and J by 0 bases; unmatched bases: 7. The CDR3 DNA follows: TGTGCCAGTAGTACAAACAGGGGGGGTATGAACACTGAAGCTTTCTTT. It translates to CASSTNRGGMNTEAFF.

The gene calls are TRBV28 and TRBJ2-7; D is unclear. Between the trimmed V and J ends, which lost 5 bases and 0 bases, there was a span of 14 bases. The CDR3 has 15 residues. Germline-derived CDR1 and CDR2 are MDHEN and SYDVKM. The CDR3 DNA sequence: TGTGCCAGCAGTCCTCGGAGTGGGTACTCCTACGAGCAGTACTTC. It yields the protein CASSPRSGYSYEQYF.

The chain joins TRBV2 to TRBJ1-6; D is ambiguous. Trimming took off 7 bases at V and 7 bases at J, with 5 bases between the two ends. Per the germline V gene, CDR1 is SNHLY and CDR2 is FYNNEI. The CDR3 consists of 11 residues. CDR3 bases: TGTGCCAGCACAACAAATTCACCCCTCCACTTT. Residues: CASTTNSPLHF.

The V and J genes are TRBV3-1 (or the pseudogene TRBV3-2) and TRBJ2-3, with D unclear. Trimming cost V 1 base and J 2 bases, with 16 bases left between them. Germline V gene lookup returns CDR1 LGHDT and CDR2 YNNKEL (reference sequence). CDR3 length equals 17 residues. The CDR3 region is CASSQGQSVGITDTQYF. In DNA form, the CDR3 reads TGTGCCAGCAGCCAAGGTCAGTCGGTGGGCATCACAGATACGCAGTATTTT.

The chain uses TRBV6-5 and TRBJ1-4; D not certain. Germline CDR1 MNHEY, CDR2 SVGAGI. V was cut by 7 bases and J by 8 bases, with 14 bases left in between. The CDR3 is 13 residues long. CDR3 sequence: CASNSRLEEKLFF. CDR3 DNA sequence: TGTGCCAGCAATTCGAGGTTGGAAGAAAAACTGTTTTTT.

The DNA of the CDR3 is TGCAGCGTAGACAGGGGTAACACTGAAGCTTTCTTT. Translation: CSVDRGNTEAFF. The chain is built from TRBV29-1 and TRBJ1-1, with 8 bases fitting TRBD1. Losses at the gene ends were 6 bases for V and 2 bases for J; bases not matched to a gene: 2. The CDR3 is 12 residues long. Per germline, CDR1 SQVTM and CDR2 ANQGSEA.

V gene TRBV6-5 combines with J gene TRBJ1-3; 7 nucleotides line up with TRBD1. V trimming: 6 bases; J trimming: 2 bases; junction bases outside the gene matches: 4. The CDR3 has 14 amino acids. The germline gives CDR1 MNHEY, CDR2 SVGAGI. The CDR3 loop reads CASSRGQAGNTIYF. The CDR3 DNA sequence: TGTGCCAGCAGCCGTGGACAGGCTGGAAACACCATATATTTT.

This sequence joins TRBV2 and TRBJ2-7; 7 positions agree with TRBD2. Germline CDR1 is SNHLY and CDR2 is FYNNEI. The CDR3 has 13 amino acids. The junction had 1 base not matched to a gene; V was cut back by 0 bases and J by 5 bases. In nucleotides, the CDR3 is TGTGCCAGCAGTGAAGCGGGGGGGGACGAGCAGTACTTC. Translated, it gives CASSEAGGDEQYF.

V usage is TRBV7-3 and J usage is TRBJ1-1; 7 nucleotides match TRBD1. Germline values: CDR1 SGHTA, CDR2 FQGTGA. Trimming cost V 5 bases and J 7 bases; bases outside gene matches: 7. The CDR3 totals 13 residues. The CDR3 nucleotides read TGTGCCAGCAGCATAGGACAGGATGATGAAGCTTTCTTT. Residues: CASSIGQDDEAFF.

The CDR3 DNA reads TGTGCCAGCTCACCACCGAACGGGATAAACGAGCAGTACTTC. The encoded protein is CASSPPNGINEQYF. V and J are TRBV18 and TRBJ2-7; D is perhaps TRBD2 (5 bases). The V end was cut by 0 bases, the J end by 5 bases, with 11 bases between. The CDR3 consists of 14 residues. From germline, CDR1 is KGHSH and CDR2 LQKENI.

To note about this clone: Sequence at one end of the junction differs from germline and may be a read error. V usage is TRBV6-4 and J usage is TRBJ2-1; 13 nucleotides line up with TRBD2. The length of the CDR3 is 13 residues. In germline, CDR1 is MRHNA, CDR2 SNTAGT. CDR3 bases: TGCCCTAATGGACTAGCGGGAGACAATGAGCAGTTCTTC. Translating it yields CPNGLAGDNEQFF.

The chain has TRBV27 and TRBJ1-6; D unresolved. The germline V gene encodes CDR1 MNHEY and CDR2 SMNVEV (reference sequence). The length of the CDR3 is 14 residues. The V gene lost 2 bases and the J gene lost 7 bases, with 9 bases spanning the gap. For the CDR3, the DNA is TGTGCCAGCAGTTTAGTAAACCGGAATTCACCCCTCCACTTT. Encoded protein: CASSLVNRNSPLHF.

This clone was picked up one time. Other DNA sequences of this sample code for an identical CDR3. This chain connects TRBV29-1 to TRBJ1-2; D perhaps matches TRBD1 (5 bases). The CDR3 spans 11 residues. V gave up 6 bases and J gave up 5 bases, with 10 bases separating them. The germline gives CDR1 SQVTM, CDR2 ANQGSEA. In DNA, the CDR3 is TGCAGCGTCGGGGGAAATTATGGCTACACCTTC. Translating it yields CSVGGNYGYTF.

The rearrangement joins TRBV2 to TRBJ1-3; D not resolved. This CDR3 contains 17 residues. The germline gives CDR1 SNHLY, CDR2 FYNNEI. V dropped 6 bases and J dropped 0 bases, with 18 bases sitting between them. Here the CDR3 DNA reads TGTGCCAGCAGCGTAGCTGGCAGCTTGTTCTCTGGAAACACCATATATTTT. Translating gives CASSVAGSLFSGNTIYF.

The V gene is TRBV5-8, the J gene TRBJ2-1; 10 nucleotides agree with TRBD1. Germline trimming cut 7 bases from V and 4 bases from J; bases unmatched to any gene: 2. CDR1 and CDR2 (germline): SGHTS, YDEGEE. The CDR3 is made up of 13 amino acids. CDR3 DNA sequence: TGTGCCAGCGGGACAGGGGAGTACAATGAGCAGTTCTTC. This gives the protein CASGTGEYNEQFF. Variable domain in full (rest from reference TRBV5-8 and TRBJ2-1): EAGVTQSPTHLIKTRGQQATLRCSPISGHTSVYWYQQALGLGLQFLLWYDEGEERNRGNFPPRFSGRQFPNYSSELNVNALELEDSALYLCASGTGEYNEQFFGPGTRLTVL.

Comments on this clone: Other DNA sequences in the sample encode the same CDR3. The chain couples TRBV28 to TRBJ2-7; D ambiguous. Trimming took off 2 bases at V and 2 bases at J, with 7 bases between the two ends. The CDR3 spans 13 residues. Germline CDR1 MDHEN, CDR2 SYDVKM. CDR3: CASSLGGPYEQYF. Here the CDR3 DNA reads TGTGCCAGCAGTTTAGGCGGCCCCTACGAGCAGTACTTC.

The CDR3 DNA sequence: TGTGCCATCAGTCCACGCATGGGACAGGGGGCCACTGAAGCTTTCTTT. Residues: CAISPRMGQGATEAFF. The chain recombines TRBV10-3 with TRBJ1-1; the match to TRBD1 covers 12 bases. The germline gives CDR1 ENHRY, CDR2 SYGVKD. Unmatched junction bases numbered 8, after V lost 5 bases and J lost 4 bases. The CDR3 runs 16 residues.

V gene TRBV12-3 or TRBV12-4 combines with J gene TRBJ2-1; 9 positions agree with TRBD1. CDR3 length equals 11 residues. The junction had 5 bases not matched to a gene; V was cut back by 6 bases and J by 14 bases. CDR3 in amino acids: CASSVRDREFF. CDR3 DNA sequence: TGTGCCAGCAGCGTCCGGGACAGGGAGTTCTTC.

DNA of the CDR3: TGTGCCAGCAGCACAGGATGGATGAATGAGCAGTTCTTC. Translating gives CASSTGWMNEQFF. The J gene is TRBJ2-1, the V gene TRBV11-3; possibly TRBD1 for D (5 bases). This CDR3 contains 13 residues. V lost 5 bases, J lost 7 bases, and 12 bases lay in between. Germline assignment: CDR1 SGHNT and CDR2 YENEEA.

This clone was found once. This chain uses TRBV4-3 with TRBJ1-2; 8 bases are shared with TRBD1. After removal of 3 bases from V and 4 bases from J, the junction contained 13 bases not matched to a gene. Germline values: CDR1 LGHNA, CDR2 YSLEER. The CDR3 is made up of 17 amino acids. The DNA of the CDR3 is TGCGCCAGCAGCCAGGGCTTGGGACAGGCCCGTTTCTATGGCTACACCTTC. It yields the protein CASSQGLGQARFYGYTF.

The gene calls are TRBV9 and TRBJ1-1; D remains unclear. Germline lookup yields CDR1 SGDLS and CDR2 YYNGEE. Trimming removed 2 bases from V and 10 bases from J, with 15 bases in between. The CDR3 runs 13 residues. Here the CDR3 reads CASSVRTDLPAFF. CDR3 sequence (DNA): TGTGCCAGCAGCGTCAGGACTGACCTGCCAGCTTTCTTT.

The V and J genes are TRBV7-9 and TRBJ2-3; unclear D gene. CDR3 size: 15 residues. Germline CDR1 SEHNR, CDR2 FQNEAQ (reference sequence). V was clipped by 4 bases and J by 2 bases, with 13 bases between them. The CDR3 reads CASSSHYRHTDTQYF. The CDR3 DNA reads TGTGCCAGCAGCTCGCATTACCGACACACAGATACGCAGTATTTT. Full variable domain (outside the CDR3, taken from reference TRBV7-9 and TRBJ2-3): DTGVSQNPRHKITKRGQNVTFRCDPISEHNRLYWYRQTLGQGPEFLTYFQNEAQLEKSRLLSDRFSAERPKGSFSTLEIQRTEQGDSAMYLCASSSHYRHTDTQYFGPGTRLTVL.

The CDR3 DNA follows: TGTGCCAGCAGTTGGGGGGGCGCGATTTTTGGCTACACCTTC. Residues: CASSWGGAIFGYTF. V gene TRBV28 combines with J gene TRBJ1-2; tentative D call: TRBD1 (6 bases). The CDR3 totals 14 residues. Trimming removed 4 bases at V and 7 bases at J, with 16 bases between. CDR1 and CDR2 (germline): MDHEN, SYDVKM.

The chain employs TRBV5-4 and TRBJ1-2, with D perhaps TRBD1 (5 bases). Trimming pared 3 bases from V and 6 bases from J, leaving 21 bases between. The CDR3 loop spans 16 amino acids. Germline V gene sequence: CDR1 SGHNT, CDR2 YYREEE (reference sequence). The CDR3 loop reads CASSSVGGEGAHGYTF. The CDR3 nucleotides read TGTGCCAGCAGCTCGGTTGGGGGGGAGGGCGCGCATGGCTACACCTTC. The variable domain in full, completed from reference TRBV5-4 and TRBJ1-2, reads ETGVTQSPTHLIKTRGQQVTLRCSSQSGHNTVSWYQQALGQGPQFIFQYYREEENGRGNFPPRFSGLQFPNYSSELNVNALELDDSALYLCASSSVGGEGAHGYTFGSGTRLTVV.

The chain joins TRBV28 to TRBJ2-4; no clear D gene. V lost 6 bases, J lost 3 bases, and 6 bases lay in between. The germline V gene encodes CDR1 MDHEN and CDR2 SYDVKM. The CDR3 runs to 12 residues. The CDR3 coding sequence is TGTGCCAGCAGCAGAGGCAAAAACATTCAGTACTTC. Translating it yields CASSRGKNIQYF.

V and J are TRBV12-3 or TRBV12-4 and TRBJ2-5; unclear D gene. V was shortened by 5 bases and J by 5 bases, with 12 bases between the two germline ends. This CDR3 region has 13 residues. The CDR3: CASSPSLVETQYF. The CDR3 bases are TGTGCCAGCAGTCCCAGTCTGGTTGAGACCCAGTACTTC.

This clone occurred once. The CDR3 reads CASPPDSSYNEQFF. The CDR3, as DNA: TGTGCCAGCCCCCCGGACAGCTCCTACAATGAGCAGTTCTTC. The V and J genes are TRBV7-9 and TRBJ2-1; possible D gene TRBD1, 6 bases. The V gene lost 8 bases and the J gene lost 0 bases, with 11 bases spanning the gap. Germline V gene lookup returns CDR1 SEHNR and CDR2 FQNEAQ (reference sequence). This CDR3 contains 14 residues. The full variable domain, completed using reference TRBV7-9 and TRBJ2-1, is DTGVSQNPRHKITKRGQNVTFRCDPISEHNRLYWYRQTLGQGPEFLTYFQNEAQLEKSRLLSDRFSAERPKGSFSTLEIQRTEQGDSAMYLCASPPDSSYNEQFFGPGTRLTVL.

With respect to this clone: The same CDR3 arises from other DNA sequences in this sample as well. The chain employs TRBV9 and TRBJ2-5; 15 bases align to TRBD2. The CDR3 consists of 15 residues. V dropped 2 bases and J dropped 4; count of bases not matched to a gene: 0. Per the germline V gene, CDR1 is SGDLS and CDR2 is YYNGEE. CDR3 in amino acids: CASSVGLAGGETQYF. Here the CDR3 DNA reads TGTGCCAGCAGCGTGGGACTAGCGGGGGGAGAGACCCAGTACTTC.

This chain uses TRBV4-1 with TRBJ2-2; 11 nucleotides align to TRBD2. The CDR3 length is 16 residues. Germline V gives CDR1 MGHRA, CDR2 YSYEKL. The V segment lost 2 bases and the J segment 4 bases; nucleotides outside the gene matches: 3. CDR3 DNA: TGCGCCAGCAGCCAATCCGGACTAGCGGGCACCGGGGAGCTGTTTTTT. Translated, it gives CASSQSGLAGTGELFF.